The source of this TCR beta chain is a study of blood T cell repertoires in COVID-19. Study-level information: From the United States, Italy and Spain came samples of acute and convalescent COVID-19.

TCRdb keeps only in-frame clones here, not all; method: immunoSEQ multiplex PCR. This table has about 62,000 clones, about 86% appearing once. Germline CDR1 SEHNR, CDR2 FQNEAQ (reference sequence). Trimming stripped 3 bases from V and 2 bases from J, with 8 bases between. This CDR3 region has 14 residues. This chain joins TRBV7-9 and TRBJ2-1; D not certain. The sequence was collected from a human donor in a cohort sampled during active COVID-19. The sequenced material came from peripheral blood. CDR3 bases: TGTGCCAGCAGCTTCGGCGGCACCTACAATGAGCAGTTCTTC. The encoded protein is CASSFGGTYNEQFF.